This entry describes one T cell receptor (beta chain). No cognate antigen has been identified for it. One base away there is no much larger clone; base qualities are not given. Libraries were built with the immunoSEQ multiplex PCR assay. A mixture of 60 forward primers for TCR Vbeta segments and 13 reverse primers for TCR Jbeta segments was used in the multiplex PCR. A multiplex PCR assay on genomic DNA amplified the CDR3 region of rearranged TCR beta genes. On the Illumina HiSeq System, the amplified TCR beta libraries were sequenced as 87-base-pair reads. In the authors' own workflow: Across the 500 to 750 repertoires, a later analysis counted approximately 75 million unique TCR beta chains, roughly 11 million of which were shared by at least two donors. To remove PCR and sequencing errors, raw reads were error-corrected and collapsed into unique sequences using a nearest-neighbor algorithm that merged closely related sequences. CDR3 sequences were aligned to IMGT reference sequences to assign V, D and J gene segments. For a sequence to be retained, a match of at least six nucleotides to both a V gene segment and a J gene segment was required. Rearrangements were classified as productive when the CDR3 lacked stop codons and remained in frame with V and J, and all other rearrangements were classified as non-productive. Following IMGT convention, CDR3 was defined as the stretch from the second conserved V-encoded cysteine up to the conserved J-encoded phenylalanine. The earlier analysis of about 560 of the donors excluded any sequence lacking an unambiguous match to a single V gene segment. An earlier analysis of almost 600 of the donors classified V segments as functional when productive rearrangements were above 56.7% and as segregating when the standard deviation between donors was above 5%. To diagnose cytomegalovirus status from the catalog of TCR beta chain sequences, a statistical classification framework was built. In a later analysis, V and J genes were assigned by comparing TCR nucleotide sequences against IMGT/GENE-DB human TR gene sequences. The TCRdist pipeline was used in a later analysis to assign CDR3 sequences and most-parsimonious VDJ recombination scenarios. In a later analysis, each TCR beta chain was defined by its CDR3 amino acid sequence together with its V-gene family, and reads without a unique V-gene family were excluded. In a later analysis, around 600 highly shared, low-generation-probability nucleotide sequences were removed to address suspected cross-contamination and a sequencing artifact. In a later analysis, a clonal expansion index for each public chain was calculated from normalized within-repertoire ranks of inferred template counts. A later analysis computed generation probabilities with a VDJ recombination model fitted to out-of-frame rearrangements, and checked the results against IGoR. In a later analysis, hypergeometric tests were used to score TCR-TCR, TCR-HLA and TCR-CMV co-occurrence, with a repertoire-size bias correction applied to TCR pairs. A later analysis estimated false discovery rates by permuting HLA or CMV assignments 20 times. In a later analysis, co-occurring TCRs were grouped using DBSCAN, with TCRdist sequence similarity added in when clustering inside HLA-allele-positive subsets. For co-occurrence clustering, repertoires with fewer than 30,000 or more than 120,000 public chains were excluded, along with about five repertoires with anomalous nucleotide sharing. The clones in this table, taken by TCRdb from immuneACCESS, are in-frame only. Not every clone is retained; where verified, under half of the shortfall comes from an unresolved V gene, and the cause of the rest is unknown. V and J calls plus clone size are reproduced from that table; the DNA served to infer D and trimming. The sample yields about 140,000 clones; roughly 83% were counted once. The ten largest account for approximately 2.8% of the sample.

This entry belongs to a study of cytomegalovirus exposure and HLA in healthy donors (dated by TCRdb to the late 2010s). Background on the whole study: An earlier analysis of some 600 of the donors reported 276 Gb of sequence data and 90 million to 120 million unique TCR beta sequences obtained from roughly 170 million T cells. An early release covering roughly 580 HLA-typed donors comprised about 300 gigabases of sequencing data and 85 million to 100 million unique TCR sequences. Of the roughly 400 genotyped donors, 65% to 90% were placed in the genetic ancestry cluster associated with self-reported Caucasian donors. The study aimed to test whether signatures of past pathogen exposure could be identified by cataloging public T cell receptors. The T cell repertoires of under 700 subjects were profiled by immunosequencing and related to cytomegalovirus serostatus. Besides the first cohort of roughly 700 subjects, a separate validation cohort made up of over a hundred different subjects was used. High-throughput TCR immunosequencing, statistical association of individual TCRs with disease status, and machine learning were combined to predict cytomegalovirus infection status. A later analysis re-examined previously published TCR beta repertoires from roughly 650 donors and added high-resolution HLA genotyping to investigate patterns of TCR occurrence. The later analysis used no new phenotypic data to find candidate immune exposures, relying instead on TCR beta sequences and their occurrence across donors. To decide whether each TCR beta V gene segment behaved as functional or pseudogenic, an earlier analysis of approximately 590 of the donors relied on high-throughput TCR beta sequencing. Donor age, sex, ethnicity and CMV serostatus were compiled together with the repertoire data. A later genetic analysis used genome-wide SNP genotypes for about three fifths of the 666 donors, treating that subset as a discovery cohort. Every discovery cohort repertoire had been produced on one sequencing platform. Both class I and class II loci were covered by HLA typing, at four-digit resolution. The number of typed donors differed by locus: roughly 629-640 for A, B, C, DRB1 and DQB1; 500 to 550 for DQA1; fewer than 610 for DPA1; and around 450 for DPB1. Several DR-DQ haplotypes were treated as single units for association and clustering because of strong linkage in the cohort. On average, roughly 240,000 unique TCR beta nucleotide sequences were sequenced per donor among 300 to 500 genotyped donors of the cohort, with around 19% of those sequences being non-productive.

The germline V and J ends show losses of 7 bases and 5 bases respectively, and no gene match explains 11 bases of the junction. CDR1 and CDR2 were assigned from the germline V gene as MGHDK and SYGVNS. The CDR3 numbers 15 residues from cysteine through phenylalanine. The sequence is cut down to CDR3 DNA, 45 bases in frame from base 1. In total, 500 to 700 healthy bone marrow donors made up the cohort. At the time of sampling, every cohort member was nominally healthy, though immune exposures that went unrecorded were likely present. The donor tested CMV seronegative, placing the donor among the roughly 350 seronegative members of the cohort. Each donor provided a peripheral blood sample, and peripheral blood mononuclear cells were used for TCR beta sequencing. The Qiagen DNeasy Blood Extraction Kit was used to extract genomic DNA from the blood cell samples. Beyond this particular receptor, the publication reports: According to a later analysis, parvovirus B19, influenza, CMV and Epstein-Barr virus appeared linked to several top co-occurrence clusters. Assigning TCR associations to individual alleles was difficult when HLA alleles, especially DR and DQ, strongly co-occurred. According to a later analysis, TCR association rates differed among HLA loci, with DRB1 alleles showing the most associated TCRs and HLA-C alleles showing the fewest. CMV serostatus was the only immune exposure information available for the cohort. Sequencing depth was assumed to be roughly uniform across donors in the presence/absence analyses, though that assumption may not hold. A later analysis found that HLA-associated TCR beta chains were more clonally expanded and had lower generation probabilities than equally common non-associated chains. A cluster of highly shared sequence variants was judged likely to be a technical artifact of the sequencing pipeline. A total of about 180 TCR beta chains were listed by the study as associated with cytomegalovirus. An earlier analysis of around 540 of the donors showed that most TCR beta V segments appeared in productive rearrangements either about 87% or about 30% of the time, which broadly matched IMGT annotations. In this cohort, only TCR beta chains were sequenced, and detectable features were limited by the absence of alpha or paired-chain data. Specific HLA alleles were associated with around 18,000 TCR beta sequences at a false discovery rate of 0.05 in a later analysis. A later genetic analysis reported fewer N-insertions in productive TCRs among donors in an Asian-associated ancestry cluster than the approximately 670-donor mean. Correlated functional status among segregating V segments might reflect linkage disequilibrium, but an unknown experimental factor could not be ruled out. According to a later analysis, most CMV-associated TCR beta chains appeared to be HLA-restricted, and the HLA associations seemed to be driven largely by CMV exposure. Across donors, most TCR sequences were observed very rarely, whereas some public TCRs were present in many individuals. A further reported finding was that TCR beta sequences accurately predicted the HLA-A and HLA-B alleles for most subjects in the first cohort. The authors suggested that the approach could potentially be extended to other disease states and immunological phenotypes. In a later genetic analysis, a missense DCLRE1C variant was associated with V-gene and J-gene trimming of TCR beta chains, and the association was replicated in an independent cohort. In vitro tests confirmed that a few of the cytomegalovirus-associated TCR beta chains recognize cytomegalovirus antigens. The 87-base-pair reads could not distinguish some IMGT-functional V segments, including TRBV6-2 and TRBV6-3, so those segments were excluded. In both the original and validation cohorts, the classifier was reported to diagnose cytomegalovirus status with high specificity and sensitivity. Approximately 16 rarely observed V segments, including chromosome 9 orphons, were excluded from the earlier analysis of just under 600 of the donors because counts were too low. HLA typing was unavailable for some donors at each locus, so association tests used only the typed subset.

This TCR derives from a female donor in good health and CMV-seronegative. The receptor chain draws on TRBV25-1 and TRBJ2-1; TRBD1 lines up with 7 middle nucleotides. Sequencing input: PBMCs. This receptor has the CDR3 CASTEGQQLDNEQFF. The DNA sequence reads TGTGCCAGCACCGAGGGACAGCAACTTGACAATGAGCAGTTCTTC.